Listed below are T cell receptor beta chains from one sample, sequenced in a study of post-analysis software for immune sequencing data. TCRdb reprocessed the PCR reads via MiXCR and lists one record per CDR3 protein. Of approximately 690,000 distinct CDR3 sequences in the sample, about 60% were seen once. The sample taken for sequencing was blood. The receptors were gathered from a girl aged 2-9 years with multiple sclerosis. Both conserved end residues are part of each CDR3. Fields, in order: clone size, J gene, V gene, D gene, CDR3 protein, CDR3 DNA. The D gene is left open where the match is weak. Clone size is shown for a subset of rows, as once, few, many or a class of expanded clone.

size: .; J: TRBJ2-1; V: TRBV7-2; D: TRBD1; CDR3: CASSLGGDRVYNEQFF; DNA: TGTGCCAGCAGCTTAGGTGGGGACAGGGTCTACAATGAGCAGTTCTTC
size: .; J: TRBJ2-2; V: TRBV5-1; D: .; CDR3: CASSRDQSTGELFF; DNA: TGCGCCAGCAGCCGGGACCAAAGCACCGGGGAGCTGTTTTTT
size: few; J: TRBJ2-7; V: TRBV5-1; D: .; CDR3: CASSSSRTTDYYEQYF; DNA: TGCGCCAGCAGCTCCTCCCGAACGACAGATTACTACGAGCAGTACTTC
size: .; J: TRBJ2-5; V: TRBV28; D: .; CDR3: CASSLSGIPETQYF; DNA: TGTGCCAGCAGTTTAAGTGGGATACCGGAGACCCAGTACTTC
size: .; J: TRBJ2-3; V: TRBV10-1; D: TRBD2; CDR3: CASSEGGSEADTQYF; DNA: TGCGCCAGCAGTGAAGGCGGGAGTGAGGCAGATACGCAGTATTTT
size: few; J: TRBJ2-2; V: TRBV29-1; D: TRBD2; CDR3: CSAGLADTGELFF; DNA: TGCAGCGCGGGACTAGCGGACACCGGGGAGCTGTTTTTT
size: .; J: TRBJ2-1; V: TRBV20-1; D: TRBD2; CDR3: CSARFAGGSYNEQFF; DNA: TGCAGTGCTAGATTTGCGGGAGGCTCCTACAATGAGCAGTTCTTC
size: .; J: TRBJ1-2; V: TRBV6-5; D: .; CDR3: CASSYPSFYGYTF; DNA: TGTGCCAGCAGTTACCCGTCCTTCTATGGCTACACCTTC
size: .; J: TRBJ2-1; V: TRBV27; D: .; CDR3: CASSFLGSAYYNEQFF; DNA: TGTGCCAGCAGTTTCCTGGGGTCGGCGTACTACAATGAGCAGTTCTTC
size: .; J: TRBJ1-2; V: TRBV10-2; D: .; CDR3: CASSESGDGYTF; DNA: TGCGCCAGCAGTGAGTCCGGGGATGGCTACACCTTC
size: .; J: TRBJ2-7; V: TRBV4-1; D: .; CDR3: CASSHLGFLSHEQYF; DNA: TGCGCCAGCAGCCACCTTGGATTTCTTAGTCACGAGCAGTACTTC
size: .; J: TRBJ1-1; V: TRBV3-1; D: TRBD1; CDR3: CASSQEDRSTEAFF; DNA: TGTGCCAGCAGCCAGGAGGACAGGAGCACTGAAGCTTTCTTT
size: .; J: TRBJ2-7; V: TRBV20-1; D: .; CDR3: CSARYGDSYEQYF; DNA: TGCAGTGCTAGGTACGGGGATTCCTACGAGCAGTACTTC
size: .; J: TRBJ2-1; V: TRBV3-1; D: .; CDR3: CASSPARGWGSEQFF; DNA: TGTGCCAGCAGCCCTGCCCGGGGTTGGGGTTCCGAGCAGTTCTTC
size: .; J: TRBJ2-1; V: TRBV12-3/TRBV12-4; D: .; CDR3: CASSLAQAYNEQFF; DNA: TGTGCCAGCAGTTTAGCGCAAGCTTACAATGAGCAGTTCTTC
size: .; J: TRBJ1-5; V: TRBV6-2/TRBV6-3; D: .; CDR3: CASSYPTLGPNQPQHF; DNA: TGTGCCAGCAGTTACCCCACCTTGGGGCCCAATCAGCCCCAGCATTTT
size: .; J: TRBJ1-2; V: TRBV7-2; D: .; CDR3: CASSLERVRRASGYTF; DNA: TGTGCCAGCAGCTTAGAGAGGGTCAGGCGAGCCTCTGGCTACACCTTC
size: .; J: TRBJ2-3; V: TRBV28; D: TRBD1; CDR3: CASSLIRDRTDTQYF; DNA: TGTGCCAGCAGTCTTATCAGGGACAGAACAGATACGCAGTATTTT
size: .; J: TRBJ2-1; V: TRBV21-1; D: .; CDR3: CASSQIGLAGVGRFF; DNA: TGTGCCAGCAGCCAAATCGGACTAGCGGGAGTGGGTAGGTTCTTC
size: .; J: TRBJ2-3; V: TRBV20-1; D: .; CDR3: CSARSFPRTDTQYF; DNA: TGCAGTGCTAGATCCTTTCCCCGCACAGATACGCAGTATTTT
size: few; J: TRBJ1-2; V: TRBV5-1; D: .; CDR3: CASSLGTISNYGYTF; DNA: TGCGCCAGCAGCCTGGGGACTATATCTAACTATGGCTACACCTTC
size: many; J: TRBJ2-5; V: TRBV5-1; D: .; CDR3: CASSTEETQYF; DNA: TGCGCCAGCAGCACAGAAGAGACCCAGTACTTC
size: .; J: TRBJ2-1; V: TRBV5-1; D: TRBD2; CDR3: CANSLVSREGRVSNEQFF; DNA: TGCGCCAACAGCTTGGTATCCCGGGAGGGCCGAGTAAGCAATGAGCAGTTCTTC
size: once; J: TRBJ1-2; V: TRBV7-2; D: TRBD1; CDR3: CASSPVTGGNYGYTF; DNA: TGTGCCAGCAGCCCGGTGACAGGGGGGAACTATGGCTACACCTTC
size: .; J: TRBJ1-5; V: TRBV7-6; D: .; CDR3: CVSSLGSDQPQHF; DNA: TGTGTCAGCAGCTTAGGTTCAGATCAGCCCCAGCATTTT
size: .; J: TRBJ2-1; V: TRBV4-2; D: .; CDR3: CASSQDEGNFYNEQFF; DNA: TGTGCCAGCAGCCAAGATGAGGGGAACTTCTACAATGAGCAGTTCTTC
size: .; J: TRBJ2-1; V: TRBV20-1; D: TRBD2; CDR3: CSARVRAGEVDEQFF; DNA: TGCAGTGCTAGAGTACGAGCGGGAGAGGTTGATGAGCAGTTCTTC
size: .; J: TRBJ1-2; V: TRBV20-1; D: .; CDR3: CSARGTELRPNYGYTF; DNA: TGCAGTGCTAGAGGGACAGAACTTCGGCCTAACTATGGCTACACCTTC
size: .; J: TRBJ2-7; V: TRBV20-1; D: .; CDR3: CSARGNGGYEQYF; DNA: TGCAGTGCTAGGGGTAACGGGGGATACGAGCAGTACTTC
size: .; J: TRBJ2-5; V: TRBV7-8; D: .; CDR3: CASSSPDPRKGTQYF; DNA: TGTGCCAGCAGCTCCCCGGACCCCCGGAAGGGGACCCAGTACTTC
size: .; J: TRBJ1-4; V: TRBV30; D: .; CDR3: CAWRTSLEKLFF; DNA: TGTGCCTGGAGAACATCCTTGGAAAAACTGTTTTTT
size: .; J: TRBJ2-1; V: TRBV20-1; D: TRBD2; CDR3: CSAIGSGRAVFNEQFF; DNA: TGCAGTGCTATCGGTAGCGGGAGGGCCGTTTTCAATGAGCAGTTCTTC
size: few; J: TRBJ2-5; V: TRBV10-3; D: TRBD2; CDR3: CAISETISAGKETQYF; DNA: TGTGCCATCAGTGAGACAATATCAGCGGGGAAAGAGACCCAGTACTTC
size: .; J: TRBJ2-5; V: TRBV3-1; D: .; CDR3: CASSQDVKDTETQYF; DNA: TGTGCCAGCAGCCAAGATGTGAAGGATACGGAGACCCAGTACTTC
size: .; J: TRBJ2-5; V: TRBV25-1; D: .; CDR3: CASSDRFLRETQYF; DNA: TGTGCCAGCAGTGACAGGTTCTTGAGAGAGACCCAGTACTTC
size: .; J: TRBJ2-1; V: TRBV7-9; D: TRBD1; CDR3: CASSVPGGSYNEQFF; DNA: TGTGCCAGCAGCGTGCCAGGGGGATCCTACAATGAGCAGTTCTTC
size: .; J: TRBJ2-5; V: TRBV5-1; D: TRBD2; CDR3: CASSLDPSGGGETQYF; DNA: TGCGCCAGCAGCTTGGATCCTAGCGGGGGTGGGGAGACCCAGTACTTC
size: .; J: TRBJ1-1; V: TRBV6-5; D: .; CDR3: CASSYWGAKAEAFF; DNA: TGTGCCAGCAGTTACTGGGGGGCGAAGGCTGAAGCTTTCTTT
size: .; J: TRBJ2-7; V: TRBV29-1; D: TRBD2; CDR3: CSVDMGTTSYNEQYF; DNA: TGCAGCGTTGATATGGGGACTACCTCCTACAATGAGCAGTACTTC
size: many; J: TRBJ2-7; V: TRBV7-2; D: .; CDR3: CASSLAGGNYEQYF; DNA: TGTGCCAGCAGCTTAGCGGGAGGAAACTACGAGCAGTACTTC
size: .; J: TRBJ2-1; V: TRBV20-1; D: TRBD2; CDR3: CSALEAGAGGSKEQFF; DNA: TGCAGTGCTCTAGAGGCCGGGGCGGGAGGGTCTAAGGAGCAGTTCTTC
size: .; J: TRBJ2-3; V: TRBV5-1; D: TRBD2; CDR3: CASSSGTSYTDTQYF; DNA: TGCGCCAGCAGCTCCGGGACTAGCTACACAGATACGCAGTATTTT
size: many; J: TRBJ2-7; V: TRBV6-2/TRBV6-3; D: .; CDR3: CASSYGEEGSYEQYF; DNA: TGTGCCAGCAGTTATGGGGAAGAAGGCTCCTACGAGCAGTACTTC
size: .; J: TRBJ2-3; V: TRBV20-1; D: TRBD2; CDR3: CSAYPGLPLADTQYF; DNA: TGCAGTGCCTACCCGGGACTACCCCTAGCGGATACGCAGTATTTT
size: .; J: TRBJ2-5; V: TRBV27; D: .; CDR3: CASSRPGPFGEQYF; DNA: TGTGCCAGCAGTCGTCCTGGTCCTTTCGGGGAGCAGTACTTC
size: few; J: TRBJ2-5; V: TRBV7-9; D: TRBD2; CDR3: CASSPGLAAFETQYF; DNA: TGTGCCAGCAGCCCAGGACTAGCGGCCTTCGAGACCCAGTACTTC
size: .; J: TRBJ2-4; V: TRBV12-3/TRBV12-4; D: .; CDR3: CASSPRLLAKNIQYF; DNA: TGTGCCAGCAGTCCCCGACTGTTAGCCAAAAACATTCAGTACTTC
size: .; J: TRBJ2-1; V: TRBV20-1; D: .; CDR3: CSAPLVRNEQFF; DNA: TGCAGTGCCCCGCTAGTTCGAAATGAGCAGTTCTTC
size: few; J: TRBJ2-1; V: TRBV12-3/TRBV12-4; D: .; CDR3: CASSLGSDAPNEQFF; DNA: TGTGCCAGCAGTTTGGGTAGCGATGCCCCTAATGAGCAGTTCTTC
size: .; J: TRBJ2-7; V: TRBV12-3/TRBV12-4; D: TRBD2; CDR3: CASSLLAVEGEQYF; DNA: TGTGCCAGCAGTCTCCTAGCGGTCGAGGGCGAGCAGTACTTC
size: .; J: TRBJ1-5; V: TRBV27; D: .; CDR3: CASSSGLNNQPQHF; DNA: TGTGCCAGCAGTTCGGGTCTTAATAATCAGCCCCAGCATTTT
size: few; J: TRBJ2-1; V: TRBV10-3; D: .; CDR3: CAISEGRDSYNEQFF; DNA: TGTGCCATCAGTGAAGGGAGAGACTCCTACAATGAGCAGTTCTTC
size: .; J: TRBJ2-5; V: TRBV12-3/TRBV12-4; D: .; CDR3: CASSFNQGLGETQYF; DNA: TGTGCCAGCAGTTTCAATCAGGGGTTAGGAGAGACCCAGTACTTC
size: .; J: TRBJ2-1; V: TRBV5-1; D: TRBD2; CDR3: CASSLFTSGGFTYNEQFF; DNA: TGCGCCAGCAGCTTGTTTACTAGCGGGGGGTTCACCTACAATGAGCAGTTCTTC
size: .; J: TRBJ2-1; V: TRBV20-1; D: TRBD2; CDR3: CSARSGAYNEQFF; DNA: TGCAGTGCTAGAAGCGGGGCCTACAATGAGCAGTTCTTC